The 2 T cell receptor beta chains in this list originate from one sample, sequenced in a study of OX40 agonist ivuxolimab in advanced cancers. Generated by immunoSEQ multiplex PCR, the TCRdb table keeps only in-frame clones and is missing some. The profile shows around 65,000 clones, over 75% of them singletons. The source material was CD4+ or CD8+ T cells sorted from blood, sampled in a trial of the OX40 agonist ivuxolimab. These receptors were obtained from an adult with an advanced solid tumor such as melanoma, head and neck, liver or kidney cancer.

The rearrangement uses TRBV6-1 and TRBJ1-1; D gene uncertain. The length of the CDR3 is 14 residues. Trimming pared 6 bases from V and 1 base from J, leaving 12 bases between. Germline V lookup: CDR1 MNHNS, CDR2 SASEGT. CDR3 in amino acids: CASSSREKNTEAFF. CDR3 in DNA: TGTGCCAGCAGCTCAAGGGAGAAGAACACTGAAGCTTTCTTT.

The chain employs TRBV15 and TRBJ2-7, with D perhaps given as TRBD1 or TRBD2 (5 bases each). Trimming took off 3 bases at V and 7 bases at J, with 22 bases between the two ends. Per the germline V gene, CDR1 is LNHNV and CDR2 is YYDKDF (reference sequence). The CDR3 covers 16 residues. The DNA for the CDR3 is TGTGCCACCAGCAGTGCCTCCGGGACCCGGGGCCGAGAGCAGTACTTC. Translation gives CATSSASGTRGREQYF.